The entry below gives a single T cell receptor (beta chain) sequence along with its context. The Seattle patients, enrolled during active infection, were followed longitudinally. Authors' analysis steps: The assay estimated nucleated cells by amplifying reference gene primers. Data came from immunoSEQ multiplex PCR; TCRdb stores just in-frame clones and leaves some out. For V, J and clone size, that table is used; D and trimming come from the DNA. The sample consists of hundreds of thousands of clones, 89% of them appearing once. Germline-derived CDR1 and CDR2 are LGHNA and YSLEER. CDR3 size: 15 residues. V gave up 3 bases and J gave up 3 bases; unmatched junction bases: 4. This entry is derived from a study of blood T cell repertoires in COVID-19. Study background: Donors in the United States, Italy and Spain gave samples during acute or convalescent COVID-19. In each case, the material was cDNA or gDNA derived from T cells, B-cell-depleted T cells, or PBMCs.

Sequenced input: peripheral blood. This chain uses TRBV4-3 with TRBJ2-3; 9 bases line up with TRBD1. The clonotype originates from a woman aged 25 to 39 with COVID-19, enrolled during active disease. CDR3 DNA: TGCGCCAGCAGCCACCGGACAGGGGTAACAGATACGCAGTATTTT. It is translated as CASSHRTGVTDTQYF.